What follows is one T cell receptor beta chain and its context. What it binds is unknown. Reverse transcribed after extraction, RNA yielded cDNA as the sequencing template. Clones were sequenced by immunoSEQ multiplex PCR, and TCRdb holds only the in-frame ones, with some missing. The sample contains about 200,000 clones, more than 55% of which appear only once. The data are from a study of CD8+ T cells in alopecia areata. General study points: TCR sharing was clearer in mice than between patients, perhaps partly owing to patient HLA diversity. Higher clonality and more expanded CD8+ clones appeared in lesional than normal scalp. Scalp sample data also include resident alphabeta T cells from normal skin.

Germline CDR1 is SQVTM and CDR2 is ANQGSEA. Trimming stripped 3 bases from V and 4 bases from J, with 9 bases between. This CDR3 has 12 residues. CD4+ and CD8+ T cells were sorted from PBMCs stained for CD3, CD4 and CD8. V usage is TRBV29-1 and J usage is TRBJ1-2; D is possibly TRBD1 (6 bases). The TCR originated in a human donor in good health. Sequencing was done on a sample of CD8+ T cells sorted from blood. The CDR3 loop reads CSVDQGPYGYTF. Written as DNA, the CDR3 is TGCAGCGTTGATCAGGGGCCCTATGGCTACACCTTC. Together with reference TRBV29-1 and TRBJ1-2, the CDR3 gives the full variable domain: SAVISQKPSRDICQRGTSLTIQCQVDSQVTMMFWYRQQPGQSLTLIATANQGSEATYESGFVIDKFPISRPNLTFSTLTVSNMSPEDSSIYLCSVDQGPYGYTFGSGTRLTVV.